These T cell receptor beta chains were read from a single sample in a study of cytomegalovirus exposure and HLA in healthy donors. Method: immunoSEQ multiplex PCR; TCRdb's copy keeps in-frame clones and lacks some. The sample holds 110,000 or so clones; approximately 73% are singletons and the top ten take under 10%. Sequencing was performed on PBMCs. These receptors were taken from a man aged 35 to 55 in good health and CMV-seronegative. Both conserved end residues are part of each CDR3.

v_gene,j_gene,CDR3aa
TRBV7-2,TRBJ1-1,CASSPRVTEAFF
TRBV9,TRBJ1-1,CASSPKRDRGGSTEAFF
TRBV5-1,TRBJ2-5,CASTSGQGAREQYF
TRBV21-1,TRBJ1-2,CASSKGVNRGYGYTF
TRBV15,TRBJ1-5,CATSRTRGGQPQHF
TRBV5-1,TRBJ2-5,CASSLGSGLSQETQYF
TRBV28,TRBJ1-4,CASRGVRGEKLFF
TRBV15,TRBJ1-5,CATSPDRGGQPQHF
TRBV30,TRBJ2-2,CAWSSNGGLGELFF
TRBV7-8,TRBJ2-7,CASSLGRTADRPYEQYF
TRBV4-1,TRBJ2-3,CASSQDQRTQYF
TRBV27,TRBJ2-5,CASSLGATRGATQYF
TRBV28,TRBJ1-5,CASSSAGGQSNQPQHF
TRBV7-9,TRBJ2-7,CASSRRDRGMNYEQYF
TRBV7-9,TRBJ2-1,CASRTGTTIDGQFF
TRBV5-1,TRBJ1-1,CASSLSTGRGTEAFF
TRBV7-2,TRBJ1-2,CASSLPARNYGYTF
TRBV4-2,TRBJ2-3,CASSETSVGGSDTQYF
TRBV5-1,TRBJ2-7,CASSYVDRAHPYGQYF
TRBV29-1,TRBJ1-1,CSVWTGSGTEAFF
TRBV7-8,TRBJ1-4,CASSPSPLVEKLFF
TRBV4-3,TRBJ1-1,CASSQDRGPNTEAFF
TRBV6-5,TRBJ1-1,CASSLGPQNTEAFF
TRBV28,TRBJ1-2,CASILAGTDGYTF
TRBV4-3,TRBJ2-7,CASSQAPRGLSYEQYF
TRBV6-6,TRBJ1-4,CASSLRGQANEKLFF
TRBV6-5,TRBJ2-7,CASSSGLYAHEQYF
TRBV7-9,TRBJ2-2,CASRDHDRGTGELFF
TRBV5-8,TRBJ2-1,CASSYAGGDEQFF
TRBV6-6,TRBJ1-2,CASSTLQQGANYGYTF
TRBV5-1,TRBJ1-2,CASGPQGNYGYTF
TRBV6-5,TRBJ2-7,CASSYSVTRGGEQYF
TRBV28,TRBJ1-5,CASSLSPTLTWPQHF
TRBV1,TRBJ2-1,CTSSRRTSGGTYNEQFF
TRBV5-1,TRBJ2-3,CASSFSGVEGDTQYF